This T cell receptor (beta chain) was sequenced in a study of ipilimumab plus nivolumab after autologous stem cell transplantation. Across the study: A median of about 8 nivolumab and four to six ipilimumab doses were given. Myeloma patients were high-risk transplant-naive or relapsed within 3 years of first autologous transplant.

Germline CDR1 SGHNT, CDR2 YYREEE (reference sequence). CDR3 length equals 14 residues. V lost 3 bases, J lost 4 bases, and 13 bases lay in between. Patients got ipilimumab 1 mg/kg beginning 14 to 28 days post-transplant. TCRdb's copy holds only in-frame clones and misses some; the assay was immunoSEQ multiplex PCR. This sample carries tens of thousands of clones, almost 95% of them seen once, and the ten largest clones take under 0.95%. This rearrangement joins TRBV5-4 to TRBJ1-1; D is undetermined. The source of this sequence is a male donor with multiple myeloma. The material was PBMCs, obtained in a trial of ipilimumab plus nivolumab as post-transplant consolidation. The DNA of the CDR3 is TGTGCCAGCAGCTGGCAAGTTTCTACCACTGAAGCTTTCTTT. Its translation: CASSWQVSTTEAFF.